Listed here are 32 T cell receptor beta chains from one sample, sequenced in a study of blood T cells in healthy people across ages. Through a sample-barcoded 5' primer and a J-beta primer mix, a second PCR was run for roughly 7 to 12 cycles. TCRdb itself ran the 5' RACE reads through MiXCR, one entry per CDR3 protein. The sample has hundreds of thousands of distinct CDR3 sequences, 56% seen once; the top ten hold roughly 26%. The sequencing sample was made of blood. The receptors were gathered from a man aged 40-55 years in good health.

This chain joins TRBV5-6 and TRBJ1-1; D ambiguous. Germline V gene lookup returns CDR1 SGHDT and CDR2 YYEEEE. Trimming cost V 1 base and J 6 bases, with 13 bases left between them. CDR3 length equals 14 residues. The CDR3 DNA sequence: TGTGCCAGCAGCTTGTTTACTTCCCAGGCTGAAGCTTTCTTT. Residues: CASSLFTSQAEAFF. The whole variable domain, filled in from reference TRBV5-6 and TRBJ1-1, reads DAGVTQSPTHLIKTRGQQVTLRCSPKSGHDTVSWYQQALGQGPQFIFQYYEEEERQRGNFPDRFSGHQFPNYSSELNVNALLLGDSALYLCASSLFTSQAEAFFGQGTRLTVV.

The CDR3 sequence: CASSYPTSGVVSGANVLTF. The CDR3 DNA sequence: TGTGCCAGCAGTTACCCGACTAGCGGGGTAGTCTCTGGGGCCAACGTCCTGACTTTC. This chain joins TRBV6-5 and TRBJ2-6, with TRBD2 identical over 11 bases. The CDR3 contains 19 residues. CDR1 is MNHEY, CDR2 SVGAGI, per germline. Trimming cost V 2 bases and J 0 bases; bases outside gene matches: 6.

This clonotype has just a few counts. This chain joins TRBV29-1 and TRBJ2-5; 7 bases fit TRBD1. The CDR3 extends over 12 amino acids. V was pared by 5 bases and J by 7 bases, with 7 bases of the junction left unmatched. Germline loops: CDR1 SQVTM, CDR2 ANQGSEA. DNA of the CDR3: TGCAGCGTTAGACAGGGACCTCTGACCCAGTACTTC. It translates to CSVRQGPLTQYF.

This clonotype was counted ten times or more. The chain has TRBV24-1 and TRBJ2-2; no reliable D call. Germline V gene sequence: CDR1 KGHDR, CDR2 SFDVKD. Trimming stripped 0 bases from V and 3 bases from J, with 4 bases between. The CDR3 covers 14 residues. Written as DNA, the CDR3 is TGTGCCACCAGTGATTTGAGGGACACCGGGGAGCTGTTTTTT. Its protein product is CATSDLRDTGELFF.

This clonotype was recorded at least ten times. The genes are TRBV10-3 and TRBJ1-2; D ambiguous. The germline gives CDR1 ENHRY, CDR2 SYGVKD. CDR3 size: 14 residues. Trimming removed 6 bases at V and 8 bases at J, with 19 bases between. The CDR3 sequence is CAIRPYDSSGGYTF. The CDR3 bases are TGTGCCATCAGACCCTACGATTCTTCGGGAGGCTACACCTTC.

The chain couples TRBV2 to TRBJ2-7, with unresolved D. Trimming took off 6 bases at V and 4 bases at J, with 16 bases between the two ends. The germline V gene encodes CDR1 SNHLY and CDR2 FYNNEI. CDR3 size: 14 residues. The CDR3 loop is CASRPQPAGYEQYF. Written as DNA, the CDR3 is TGTGCCAGCAGGCCACAGCCCGCTGGATACGAGCAGTACTTC.

V is TRBV12-3 or TRBV12-4 and J is TRBJ1-5; 8 bases are a match to TRBD1. V was clipped by 1 base and J by 6 bases; unmatched bases: 2. This CDR3 has 14 amino acids. The CDR3, as DNA: TGTGCCAGCAGTTTAGGACAGGGGAGTCAGCCCCAGCATTTT. Its protein product is CASSLGQGSQPQHF.

V is TRBV28 and J is TRBJ2-7; 7 bases match TRBD2. Trimming cost V 11 bases and J 7 bases; bases outside gene matches: 8. Germline-derived CDR1 and CDR2 are MDHEN and SYDVKM. This CDR3 has 11 amino acids. In DNA form, the CDR3 reads TGTGCCGAGGGAGGGCTCAATGAGCAGTACTTC. Translating it yields CAEGGLNEQYF.

The rearrangement joins TRBV4-2 to TRBJ2-7; 9 bases fit TRBD1. The ends lost 1 base at V and 2 bases at J; junction bases unmatched: 6. CDR3 length: 16 residues. Germline CDR1 reads LGHNA; CDR2 reads YNFKEQ. CDR3 in DNA: TGTGCCAGCAGCCAAGTCTCCGGACAGGGGACCTACGAGCAGTACTTC. Its protein product is CASSQVSGQGTYEQYF.

This clonotype showed up just once. The chain recombines TRBV2 with TRBJ2-5; D possibly corresponds to TRBD2 (5 bases). CDR1 is SNHLY and CDR2 is FYNNEI in the germline V gene. CDR3 length equals 15 residues. Trimming stripped 4 bases from V and 1 base from J, with 13 bases between. CDR3 sequence: CASSALRGIQETQYF. The CDR3 nucleotides are TGTGCCAGCAGTGCTCTCCGGGGAATCCAAGAGACCCAGTACTTC.

This chain links TRBV2 with TRBJ2-3; D is possibly TRBD2 (6 bases). Looked up from germline, CDR1 is SNHLY and CDR2 is FYNNEI. Trimming took off 2 bases at V and 7 bases at J, with 16 bases between the two ends. CDR3 size: 15 residues. CDR3 in DNA: TGTGCCAGCAGTGAAACCGGGGGTGGTCCTTATACGCAGTATTTT. Translation gives CASSETGGGPYTQYF.

The CDR3 sequence is CSSLQGVTDTQYF. In DNA form, the CDR3 reads TGCAGCTCACTACAGGGTGTCACAGATACGCAGTATTTT. The gene calls are TRBV29-1 and TRBJ2-3; D possibly corresponds to TRBD1 (6 bases). The V gene lost 8 bases and the J gene lost 2 bases, with 14 bases spanning the gap. The CDR3 totals 13 residues. Looked up from germline, CDR1 is SQVTM and CDR2 is ANQGSEA.

This chain connects TRBV10-3 to TRBJ1-4; weak D call: TRBD1 (5 bases). The CDR3 is made up of 15 amino acids. The V end lost 6 bases, the J end lost 1 base, and 12 bases lay between the germline ends. CDR1 ENHRY and CDR2 SYGVKD come from the germline V gene. The CDR3 loop is CAISESRETNEKLFF. CDR3 DNA: TGTGCCATCAGCGAAAGCAGGGAAACTAATGAAAAACTGTTTTTT.

The chain joins TRBV7-9 to TRBJ2-1, with D unresolved. CDR3 size: 12 residues. The V and J ends lost 1 base and 12 bases respectively, with 10 bases between them. CDR1 is SEHNR, CDR2 FQNEAQ, per germline (reference sequence). The CDR3 region is CASSLERSSQFF. The CDR3 DNA sequence: TGTGCCAGCAGCTTAGAGCGCTCGTCGCAGTTCTTC.

This clonotype appeared a few times. The gene calls are TRBV4-1 and TRBJ2-7; D ambiguous. This CDR3 has 15 amino acids. V was pared by 1 base and J by 0 bases, with 10 bases between. CDR1 and CDR2 (germline): MGHRA, YSYEKL. CDR3 region: CASSQVGGPSYEQYF. In nucleotides, the CDR3 is TGCGCCAGCAGCCAAGTAGGTGGGCCCTCCTACGAGCAGTACTTC.

The chain has TRBV11-2 and TRBJ2-1; 7 nucleotides agree with TRBD1. This CDR3 region has 21 residues. V gave up 5 bases and J gave up 0 bases; unmatched junction bases: 22. The V gene's germline CDR1 is SGHAT and CDR2 FQNNGV. Written as DNA, the CDR3 is TGTGCCAGCAGCCACCCGACCGGGACAGACACAAAATTTAGCTCCTACAATGAGCAGTTCTTC. The encoded protein is CASSHPTGTDTKFSSYNEQFF.

The chain recombines TRBV4-2 with TRBJ2-3; 8 bases align to TRBD1. V was clipped by 1 base and J by 2 bases; unmatched bases: 11. This CDR3 has 18 residues. CDR1 LGHNA and CDR2 YNFKEQ come from the germline V gene. The CDR3: CASSQGRQGTTYTDTQYF. The CDR3 region has the DNA TGTGCCAGCAGCCAAGGAAGACAGGGGACGACCTACACAGATACGCAGTATTTT.

This clonotype was detected only a few times. This sequence joins TRBV20-1 and TRBJ2-3; 9 nucleotides line up with TRBD2. Unmatched junction bases numbered 12, after V lost 6 bases and J lost 2 bases. The germline gives CDR1 DFQATT, CDR2 SNEGSKA (reference sequence). The length of the CDR3 is 16 residues. DNA of the CDR3: TGCAGTGCCGGAAAATCTAGCGGGGATATCACAGATACGCAGTATTTT. Encoded protein: CSAGKSSGDITDTQYF.

The genes are TRBV7-6 and TRBJ2-6, with D possibly being TRBD2 (5 bases). CDR3 size: 19 residues. CDR1 is SGHVS, CDR2 FNYEAQ, per germline. Trimming took off 1 base at V and 0 bases at J, with 16 bases between the two ends. DNA of the CDR3: TGTGCCAGCAGCTTAGGACTAACGTCGGGATTCTCTGGGGCCAACGTCCTGACTTTC. This translates into CASSLGLTSGFSGANVLTF.

This clonotype appeared a few times. The gene calls are TRBV7-3 and TRBJ2-6; TRBD1 matches at 9 bases. Looked up from germline, CDR1 is SGHTA and CDR2 is FQGTGA. This CDR3 is built from 17 residues. Trimming at V came to 5 bases and at J to 2 bases, leaving 7 bases not matched to a gene. The CDR3 region is CASSLIRTGAGANVLTF. In nucleotides, the CDR3 is TGTGCCAGCAGCCTAATTCGGACAGGGGCTGGGGCCAACGTCCTGACTTTC.

This clonotype was counted many times. The J gene is TRBJ2-1, the V gene TRBV4-3; no definite D call. This CDR3 region has 15 residues. Germline values: CDR1 LGHNA, CDR2 YSLEER. V was pared by 1 base and J by 6 bases, with 13 bases between. Here the CDR3 DNA reads TGCGCCAGCAGCCAAGTACATCCCGGAACCAATGAGCAGTTCTTC. Its protein is CASSQVHPGTNEQFF.

The chain combines TRBV28 with TRBJ2-1, with D possibly matching TRBD2 (6 bases). The V and J ends lost 5 bases and 15 bases respectively, with 17 bases between them. Germline CDR1 reads MDHEN; CDR2 reads SYDVKM. This CDR3 contains 12 residues. The CDR3 DNA follows: TGTGCCAGCAGTCGCGGGACGCCAAGGATGTTCTTC. This codes for CASSRGTPRMFF.

J is TRBJ2-7 and V is TRBV11-2, with 12 bases identical to TRBD2. This CDR3 has 16 residues. The germline CDR1 and CDR2 sequences are SGHAT and FQNNGV. With V trimmed by 5 bases and J by 1 base, 6 bases remained unmatched. This CDR3 reads CASSRTGLAGSYEQYF. CDR3 nucleotides: TGTGCCAGCAGCCGCACAGGACTAGCGGGATCCTACGAGCAGTACTTC.

The chain employs TRBV15 and TRBJ2-7; D possibly corresponds to TRBD2 (5 bases). The CDR3 spans 14 residues. The germline CDR1 and CDR2 sequences are LNHNV and YYDKDF (reference sequence). Trimming took off 1 base at V and 4 bases at J, with 11 bases between the two ends. The DNA for the CDR3 is TGTGCCACCAGCAGAGGTGCGAGGGCTTACGAGCAGTACTTC. Translating it yields CATSRGARAYEQYF. Together with reference TRBV15 and TRBJ2-7, the CDR3 gives the full variable domain: DAMVIQNPRYQVTQFGKPVTLSCSQTLNHNVMYWYQQKSSQAPKLLFHYYDKDFNNEADTPDNFQSRRPNTSFCFLDIRSPGLGDTAMYLCATSRGARAYEQYFGPGTRLTVT.

V gene TRBV13 combines with J gene TRBJ1-2; D gene unclear. The CDR3 contains 15 residues. The germline V and J ends were trimmed by 3 bases and 2 bases, with 13 bases remaining between them. Looked up from germline, CDR1 is PRHDT and CDR2 is FYEKMQ (reference sequence). The CDR3 reads CASSLSVAANYGYTF. DNA for the CDR3: TGTGCCAGCAGCTTGTCCGTCGCAGCCAACTATGGCTACACCTTC. Looking up the rest from reference TRBV13 and TRBJ1-2 gives the full variable domain: AAGVIQSPRHLIKEKRETATLKCYPIPRHDTVYWYQQGPGQDPQFLISFYEKMQSDKGSIPDRFSAQQFSDYHSELNMSSLELGDSALYFCASSLSVAANYGYTFGSGTRLTVV.

CDR3 sequence: CASAWRQGETQYF. In nucleotides, the CDR3 is TGTGCCAGCGCCTGGAGGCAGGGGGAGACCCAGTACTTC. The chain recombines TRBV3-1 with TRBJ2-5; tentatively, D is TRBD1 (6 bases). This CDR3 comprises 13 residues. Germline CDR1 is LGHDT and CDR2 is YNNKEL (reference sequence). The ends were cut back, 8 bases at V and 5 bases at J, with 15 bases in the middle.

This chain connects TRBV7-2 to TRBJ1-2; possibly TRBD1 for D (5 bases). The CDR3 is made up of 15 amino acids. The germline V gene encodes CDR1 SGHTA and CDR2 FQGNSA. V gave up 1 base and J gave up 5 bases, with 14 bases separating them. The CDR3 spells CASSLVGGDQYGYTF. The CDR3 DNA sequence: TGTGCCAGCAGCTTAGTCGGGGGAGATCAGTATGGCTACACCTTC. Full variable domain (rest looked up from reference TRBV7-2 and TRBJ1-2): GAGVSQSPSNKVTEKGKDVELRCDPISGHTALYWYRQSLGQGLEFLIYFQGNSAPDKSGLPSDRFSAERTGGSVSTLTIQRTQQEDSAVYLCASSLVGGDQYGYTFGSGTRLTVV.

The V gene is TRBV20-1, the J gene TRBJ2-3, with 9 bases identical to TRBD1. Germline CDR1 and CDR2: DFQATT and SNEGSKA (reference sequence). V dropped 6 bases and J dropped 5; count of bases not matched to a gene: 6. There are 13 residues in the CDR3. The CDR3, as DNA: TGCAGTGCCAAACAGGGGGCAAGAGATACGCAGTATTTT. It encodes CSAKQGARDTQYF.

The rearrangement joins TRBV12-3 or TRBV12-4 to TRBJ1-2; D unresolved. This CDR3 region has 12 residues. Trimming removed 6 bases at V and 5 bases at J, with 10 bases between. The DNA of the CDR3 is TGTGCCAGCAGCTGGTCCACTTATGGCTACACCTTC. This sequence encodes CASSWSTYGYTF.

This clonotype was recorded a few times. The chain employs TRBV7-2 and TRBJ2-5; D perhaps matches TRBD2 (6 bases). Germline values: CDR1 SGHTA, CDR2 FQGNSA. The CDR3 has 15 residues. With 4 bases removed from V and 5 bases from J, the gap between germline ends came to 17 bases. The CDR3, as DNA: TGTGCCAGCAGCTCTAGCGTGTCAATGGGGGAGACCCAGTACTTC. The encoded protein is CASSSSVSMGETQYF.

The rearrangement uses TRBV6-1 and TRBJ2-7; TRBD2 matches at 11 bases. The germline V gene encodes CDR1 MNHNS and CDR2 SASEGT. V dropped 3 bases and J dropped 2; count of bases not matched to a gene: 3. The length of the CDR3 is 15 residues. CDR3 sequence reads: CASSDLAGGPYEQYF. CDR3 in DNA: TGTGCCAGCAGTGACCTAGCGGGAGGCCCCTACGAGCAGTACTTC.

The J gene is TRBJ2-7, the V gene TRBV5-1, with 13 bases fitting TRBD2. Germline V CDR1 and CDR2: SGHRS, YFSETQ. The CDR3 is made up of 17 amino acids. V shed 6 bases, J shed 3 bases, and the junction held 12 bases outside the gene matches. CDR3 DNA sequence: TGCGCCAGCACCCAACTAGCGGGAGGGCCCCCCTACTACGAGCAGTACTTC. It specifies CASTQLAGGPPYYEQYF.